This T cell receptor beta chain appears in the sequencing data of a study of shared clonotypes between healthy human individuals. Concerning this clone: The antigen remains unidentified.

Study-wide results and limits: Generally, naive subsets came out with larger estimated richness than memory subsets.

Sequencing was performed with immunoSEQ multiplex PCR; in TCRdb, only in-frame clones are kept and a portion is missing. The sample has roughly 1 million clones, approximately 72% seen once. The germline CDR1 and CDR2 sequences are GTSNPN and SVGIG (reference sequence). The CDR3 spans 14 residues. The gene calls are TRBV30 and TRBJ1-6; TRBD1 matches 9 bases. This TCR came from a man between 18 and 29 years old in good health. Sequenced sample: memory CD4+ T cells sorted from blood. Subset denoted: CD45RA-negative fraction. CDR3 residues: CARTGDNYNSPLHF. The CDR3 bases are TGTGCTCGGACAGGGGACAACTATAATTCACCCCTCCACTTT.